The T cell receptor beta chain under discussion was sequenced for a study of post-analysis software for immune sequencing data. Broader study findings: Controls significantly exceeded multiple sclerosis patients in normalized Chao1 diversity. Higher frequency in patients than in controls was seen for several TRBV segments, with TRBV5-6, TRBV5-1 and TRBV20-1 among them.

Incorporated into the TCR beta cDNA libraries were unique molecular identifiers, which served to reduce PCR and sequencing biases. There were about 1 to 10 million T cells, and 450,000 to 550,000 cDNA molecules came from them. MiXCR was run by TCRdb on the PCR reads, yielding one entry per CDR3 protein. Seen here are just over 250,000 distinct CDR3 sequences, less than 40% observed once, and the top ten hold under 5.5%. For this clonotype: Antigen unknown.

The CDR3 covers 15 residues. The trim removed 2 bases at V and 2 bases at J, leaving 3 bases unmatched. Looked up from germline, CDR1 is DFQATT and CDR2 is SNEGSKA (reference sequence). V is TRBV20-1 and J is TRBJ2-3, with 11 bases that match TRBD2. This TCR derives from a girl under 18 with multiple sclerosis. Sequencing was done on a sample of blood. CDR3 residues: CSARQTSGITDTQYF. For the CDR3, the DNA is TGCAGTGCTAGACAGACTAGCGGGATCACAGATACGCAGTATTTT.